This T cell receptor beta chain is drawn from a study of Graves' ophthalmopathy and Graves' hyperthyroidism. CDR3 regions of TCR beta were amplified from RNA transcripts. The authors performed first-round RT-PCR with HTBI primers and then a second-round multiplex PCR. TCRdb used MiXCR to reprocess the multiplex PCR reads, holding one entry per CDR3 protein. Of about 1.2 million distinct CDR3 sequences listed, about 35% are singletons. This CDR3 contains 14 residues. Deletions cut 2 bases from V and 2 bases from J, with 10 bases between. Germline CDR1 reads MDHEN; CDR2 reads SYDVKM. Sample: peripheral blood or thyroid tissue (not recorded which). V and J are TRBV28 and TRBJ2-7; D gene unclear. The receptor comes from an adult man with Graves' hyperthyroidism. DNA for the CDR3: TGTGCCAGCAGTTTAACGGCAGCTCCCTACGAGCAGTACTTC. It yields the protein CASSLTAAPYEQYF. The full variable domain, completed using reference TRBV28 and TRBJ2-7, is DVKVTQSSRYLVKRTGEKVFLECVQDMDHENMFWYRQDPGLGLRLIYFSYDVKMKEKGDIPEGYSVSREKKERFSLILESASTNQTSMYLCASSLTAAPYEQYFGPGTRLTVT.